The 13 T cell receptor beta chains listed next were all sequenced from one sample in a study of blood T cell repertoires in COVID-19. Assay: immunoSEQ multiplex PCR; the TCRdb copy retains only in-frame clones and omits some. The sample contains roughly 250,000 clones, approximately 85% of which appear only once. Sequenced sample: peripheral blood. These receptors were obtained from a middle-aged man with acute or convalescent COVID-19.

V and J are TRBV19 and TRBJ2-7; 10 positions match TRBD1. CDR3 length: 15 amino acids. The V and J ends lost 5 bases and 5 bases, in that order; junction bases with no gene match: 9. The germline V gene encodes CDR1 LNHDA and CDR2 SQIVND (reference sequence). The CDR3 DNA reads TGTGCCAGTAGTGCAAGACAGGGGGCGCGTGACGAGCAGTACTTC. Its protein is CASSARQGARDEQYF.

J is TRBJ1-4 and V is TRBV5-1; 8 bases are shared with TRBD1. The CDR3 is 16 residues long. The germline CDR1 and CDR2 sequences are SGHRS and YFSETQ. J gave up 0 bases and V 3 bases, and 4 bases lay outside the gene matches. The CDR3 nucleotides are TGCGCCAGCAGCTCGGGACAGGCCGCAACTAATGAAAAACTGTTTTTT. Translating gives CASSSGQAATNEKLFF.

The rearrangement joins TRBV19 to TRBJ2-7, with unresolved D. The germline gives CDR1 LNHDA, CDR2 SQIVND (reference sequence). The CDR3 length is 14 residues. Trimming stripped 6 bases from V and 0 bases from J, with 12 bases between. CDR3 sequence: CASRDTGSSYEQYF. The CDR3, as DNA: TGTGCCAGTAGGGATACGGGTAGCTCCTACGAGCAGTACTTC.

The V call is TRBV5-6, the J call TRBJ1-2, with D unclear. The V and J ends lost 4 bases and 1 base respectively, with 8 bases between them. The CDR3 sequence is 13 residues long. CDR1 and CDR2 (germline): SGHDT, YYEEEE. The CDR3 nucleotides read TGTGCCAGCAGCCCCGGACTTAACTATGGCTACACCTTC. Translating gives CASSPGLNYGYTF.

This clone turned up a few times. V is TRBV4-1 and J is TRBJ1-1; no clear D gene. The length of the CDR3 is 14 residues. V dropped 4 bases and J dropped 1 base, with 10 bases sitting between them. CDR1 and CDR2 (germline): MGHRA, YSYEKL. This CDR3 reads CASSLLERNTEAFF. The CDR3 coding sequence is TGCGCCAGCAGCCTGCTCGAGCGGAACACTGAAGCTTTCTTT.

The rearrangement links TRBV6-5 to TRBJ2-3, with a possible D match to TRBD1 (6 bases). Trimming took off 7 bases at V and 2 bases at J, with 10 bases between the two ends. The CDR3 has 13 amino acids. Per germline, CDR1 MNHEY and CDR2 SVGAGI. The CDR3 nucleotides read TGTGCCAGCACTCCAGGGGACACAGATACGCAGTATTTT. Its protein product is CASTPGDTDTQYF.

The chain has TRBV5-4 and TRBJ2-5, with TRBD2 matching over 7 bases. This CDR3 is 17 amino acids long. V shed 0 bases and J 1 base; nucleotides not matched to a gene: 9. Looked up from germline, CDR1 is SGHNT and CDR2 is YYREEE (reference sequence). For the CDR3, the DNA is TGTGCCAGCAGCTTGGTGGGAGCGGGGTATTTCCAAGAGACCCAGTACTTC. It translates to CASSLVGAGYFQETQYF.

The count of this clone is one. This rearrangement joins TRBV5-1 to TRBJ1-3, with 8 nucleotides matching TRBD1. The CDR3 length is 13 residues. V dropped 4 bases and J dropped 8; count of bases not matched to a gene: 5. Germline values: CDR1 SGHRS, CDR2 YFSETQ. The chain's CDR3 is CASSPGQGYTIYF. The DNA of the CDR3 is TGCGCCAGCAGCCCCGGACAGGGATACACCATATATTTT.

The J gene is TRBJ1-5, the V gene TRBV6-2 or TRBV6-3, with D tentatively TRBD1 (6 bases). CDR3 length equals 16 residues. The V and J ends lost 6 bases and 2 bases respectively, with 17 bases between them. CDR1 MNHEY and CDR2 SVGEGT come from the germline V gene. DNA of the CDR3: TGTGCCAGCAGCCTTTTTCAGGGGATCGGCAATCAGCCCCAGCATTTT. It is translated as CASSLFQGIGNQPQHF.

This clone was seen a handful of times. This chain links TRBV25-1 with TRBJ1-2, with D maybe TRBD1 (5 bases). The CDR3 is 12 amino acids. The V gene lost 8 bases and the J gene lost 7 bases, with 14 bases spanning the gap. Germline lookup yields CDR1 MGHDK and CDR2 SYGVNS. The CDR3 is CASQGRGRGYTF. The CDR3 DNA sequence: TGTGCCAGCCAAGGGAGGGGTCGTGGCTACACCTTC.

At least ten counts were recorded for this clone. V usage is TRBV5-4 and J usage is TRBJ1-2, with D possibly matching TRBD1 (5 bases). Trimming stripped 3 bases from V and 0 bases from J, with 12 bases between. Germline CDR1 is SGHNT and CDR2 is YYREEE (reference sequence). This CDR3 has 15 residues. The CDR3 spells CASSSPTVPNYGYTF. DNA for the CDR3: TGTGCCAGCAGCTCCCCGACAGTCCCTAACTATGGCTACACCTTC.

The rearrangement links TRBV29-1 to TRBJ1-1, with D possibly matching TRBD1 (6 bases). The length of the CDR3 is 13 residues. CDR1 is SQVTM and CDR2 is ANQGSEA in the germline V gene. V lost 7 bases to trimming and J lost 0 bases, with 12 bases between them. This CDR3 is CSAGGRMNTEAFF. DNA for the CDR3: TGCAGCGCCGGGGGGCGGATGAACACTGAAGCTTTCTTT.

This chain links TRBV11-2 with TRBJ1-1; tentatively, D is TRBD1 (5 bases). The germline V gene encodes CDR1 SGHAT and CDR2 FQNNGV. This CDR3 comprises 13 residues. Trimming stripped 6 bases from V and 0 bases from J, with 8 bases between. The CDR3 DNA reads TGTGCCAGCAGTGACAGTCTGAACACTGAAGCTTTCTTT. Amino acids: CASSDSLNTEAFF. Together with reference TRBV11-2 and TRBJ1-1, the CDR3 gives the full variable domain: EAGVAQSPRYKIIEKRQSVAFWCNPISGHATLYWYQQILGQGPKLLIQFQNNGVVDDSQLPKDRFSAERLKGVDSTLKIQPAKLEDSAVYLCASSDSLNTEAFFGQGTRLTVV.